This T cell receptor beta chain was identified in a study of OX40 agonist ivuxolimab in advanced cancers. Whole-study results and caveats: Researchers report that CD8+ T cells had, on average, more expanded clones than CD4+.

CDR1 and CDR2 from the germline V gene are MDHEN and SYDVKM. The CDR3 has 15 amino acids. V shed 8 bases, J shed 4 bases, and the junction held 4 bases outside the gene matches. This clone has only one observation. What it binds is not known. This table comes from immunoSEQ multiplex PCR, and its TCRdb copy is limited to in-frame clones, with some not included. The profile shows over 65,000 clones, about four fifths of them singletons. The clonotype was recovered from an adult with an advanced solid tumor such as melanoma, head and neck, liver or kidney cancer. The chain has TRBV28 and TRBJ2-5; 16 bases are shared with TRBD2. Sequences were derived from CD4+ or CD8+ T cells sorted from blood, sampled in a trial of the OX40 agonist ivuxolimab. CDR3 sequence: CASGTSGGARETQYF. The DNA for the CDR3 is TGTGCCAGCGGGACTAGCGGGGGGGCCAGAGAGACCCAGTACTTC.